This is a list of T cell receptor beta chains from one sample in a study of cytomegalovirus exposure and HLA in healthy donors. TCRdb keeps only in-frame clones here, not all; method: immunoSEQ multiplex PCR. The sample's table shows around 100,000 clones. The material sequenced was PBMCs. The source is a man aged 50-59 years in good health and CMV-seronegative. Each CDR3 is given with its conserved first and last residue. A D gene is named only where the DNA matches it firmly.

V,D,J,CDR3,DNA
TRBV2,TRBD1,TRBJ1-1,CASGRTGTGSTEAFF,TGTGCCAGCGGAAGGACAGGGACGGGGAGCACTGAAGCTTTCTTT
TRBV5-1,TRBD1,TRBJ2-2,CASSLWTGGFLNTGELFF,TGCGCCAGCAGCTTGTGGACAGGGGGCTTTCTGAACACCGGGGAGCTGTTTTTT
TRBV27,.,TRBJ2-1,CASSARLGYNEQFF,TGTGCCAGCAGTGCTAGACTAGGGTACAATGAGCAGTTCTTC
TRBV5-1,.,TRBJ1-1,CASSLRSGSTEAFF,TGCGCCAGCAGCTTGAGGAGCGGGAGCACTGAAGCTTTCTTT
TRBV5-6,.,TRBJ1-2,CASSWSEQGPYGYTF,TGTGCCAGCAGCTGGAGCGAACAGGGCCCGTATGGCTACACCTTC
TRBV7-2,TRBD1,TRBJ1-2,CASSPERDRVRGYTF,TGTGCCAGCAGTCCCGAGCGGGACAGGGTGAGGGGCTACACCTTC
TRBV5-6,.,TRBJ1-6,CASSLEGDVSPLHF,TGTGCCAGCAGCTTGGAGGGGGACGTTTCACCCCTCCACTTT
TRBV6-5,.,TRBJ2-5,CASSYSTGGEETQYF,TGTGCCAGCAGTTACTCGACGGGCGGGGAAGAGACCCAGTACTTC
TRBV5-1,.,TRBJ1-1,CASSSGPGVSTEAFF,TGCGCCAGCAGCTCGGGGCCGGGGGTGAGCACTGAAGCTTTCTTT
TRBV15,.,TRBJ2-7,CATGEGGRYEQYF,TGTGCCACAGGGGAGGGGGGCCGGTACGAGCAGTACTTC
TRBV29-1,.,TRBJ1-2,CSVKGQSNYGYTF,TGCAGCGTTAAAGGACAATCCAACTATGGCTACACCTTC
TRBV7-9,.,TRBJ2-7,CASSLRQSYEQYF,TGTGCCAGCAGCTTACGACAGTCCTACGAGCAGTACTTC
TRBV19,.,TRBJ1-5,CASSIVSGNQPQHF,TGTGCCAGTAGTATTGTGTCGGGAAATCAGCCCCAGCATTTT
TRBV30,TRBD2,TRBJ2-2,CAWSKVRTSGTGELFF,TGTGCCTGGAGTAAAGTACGGACTAGCGGGACCGGGGAGCTGTTTTTT
TRBV7-9,TRBD1,TRBJ2-1,CASSPGGSGYNEQFF,TGTGCCAGCAGCCCAGGGGGCTCGGGGTACAATGAGCAGTTCTTC
TRBV30,.,TRBJ2-1,CAWSGQGGSYNEQFF,TGTGCCTGGAGTGGGCAGGGGGGCTCCTACAATGAGCAGTTCTTC
TRBV9,TRBD1,TRBJ1-4,CASSPQGLDELFF,TGTGCCAGCAGCCCACAGGGGCTTGACGAACTGTTTTTT
TRBV29-1,TRBD1,TRBJ2-7,CSVGQGASYEQYF,TGCAGCGTTGGTCAGGGGGCCTCCTACGAGCAGTACTTC
TRBV7-8,.,TRBJ1-2,CASSLTFQGWDGYTF,TGTGCCAGCAGCTTAACTTTTCAGGGGTGGGATGGCTACACCTTC
TRBV15,.,TRBJ2-7,CATSRDLGSYEQYF,TGTGCCACCAGCAGAGATTTAGGGAGCTACGAGCAGTACTTC